This T cell receptor (beta chain) is drawn from a study of cytomegalovirus exposure and HLA in healthy donors. Overall study results and limits: The study had only CMV serostatus as immune exposure information. Presence/absence analyses assumed roughly uniform sequencing depth across donors. Reportedly, cytomegalovirus status was diagnosed with high sensitivity and specificity.

The V and J ends lost 3 bases and 1 base respectively, with 11 bases between them. CDR1 and CDR2 from the germline V gene are SGHRS and YFSETQ. This CDR3 contains 15 residues. Use of 60 Vbeta and 13 Jbeta primers characterized the PCR. Profiled with immunoSEQ multiplex PCR; TCRdb holds only in-frame clones, not every one. The sample includes around 140,000 clones. Concerning this clone itself: Antigen unknown.

The J gene is TRBJ2-1, the V gene TRBV5-1; tentative D call: TRBD2 (6 bases). The clonotype originates from a man younger than 35 in good health and CMV-seronegative. The material sequenced was PBMCs. CDR3: CASSSEAGSYNEQFF. CDR3 coding DNA: TGCGCCAGCAGCTCGGAGGCGGGGTCCTACAATGAGCAGTTCTTC. The whole variable domain, filled in from reference TRBV5-1 and TRBJ2-1, reads KAGVTQTPRYLIKTRGQQVTLSCSPISGHRSVSWYQQTPGQGLQFLFEYFSETQRNKGNFPGRFSGRQFSNSRSEMNVSTLELGDSALYLCASSSEAGSYNEQFFGPGTRLTVL.